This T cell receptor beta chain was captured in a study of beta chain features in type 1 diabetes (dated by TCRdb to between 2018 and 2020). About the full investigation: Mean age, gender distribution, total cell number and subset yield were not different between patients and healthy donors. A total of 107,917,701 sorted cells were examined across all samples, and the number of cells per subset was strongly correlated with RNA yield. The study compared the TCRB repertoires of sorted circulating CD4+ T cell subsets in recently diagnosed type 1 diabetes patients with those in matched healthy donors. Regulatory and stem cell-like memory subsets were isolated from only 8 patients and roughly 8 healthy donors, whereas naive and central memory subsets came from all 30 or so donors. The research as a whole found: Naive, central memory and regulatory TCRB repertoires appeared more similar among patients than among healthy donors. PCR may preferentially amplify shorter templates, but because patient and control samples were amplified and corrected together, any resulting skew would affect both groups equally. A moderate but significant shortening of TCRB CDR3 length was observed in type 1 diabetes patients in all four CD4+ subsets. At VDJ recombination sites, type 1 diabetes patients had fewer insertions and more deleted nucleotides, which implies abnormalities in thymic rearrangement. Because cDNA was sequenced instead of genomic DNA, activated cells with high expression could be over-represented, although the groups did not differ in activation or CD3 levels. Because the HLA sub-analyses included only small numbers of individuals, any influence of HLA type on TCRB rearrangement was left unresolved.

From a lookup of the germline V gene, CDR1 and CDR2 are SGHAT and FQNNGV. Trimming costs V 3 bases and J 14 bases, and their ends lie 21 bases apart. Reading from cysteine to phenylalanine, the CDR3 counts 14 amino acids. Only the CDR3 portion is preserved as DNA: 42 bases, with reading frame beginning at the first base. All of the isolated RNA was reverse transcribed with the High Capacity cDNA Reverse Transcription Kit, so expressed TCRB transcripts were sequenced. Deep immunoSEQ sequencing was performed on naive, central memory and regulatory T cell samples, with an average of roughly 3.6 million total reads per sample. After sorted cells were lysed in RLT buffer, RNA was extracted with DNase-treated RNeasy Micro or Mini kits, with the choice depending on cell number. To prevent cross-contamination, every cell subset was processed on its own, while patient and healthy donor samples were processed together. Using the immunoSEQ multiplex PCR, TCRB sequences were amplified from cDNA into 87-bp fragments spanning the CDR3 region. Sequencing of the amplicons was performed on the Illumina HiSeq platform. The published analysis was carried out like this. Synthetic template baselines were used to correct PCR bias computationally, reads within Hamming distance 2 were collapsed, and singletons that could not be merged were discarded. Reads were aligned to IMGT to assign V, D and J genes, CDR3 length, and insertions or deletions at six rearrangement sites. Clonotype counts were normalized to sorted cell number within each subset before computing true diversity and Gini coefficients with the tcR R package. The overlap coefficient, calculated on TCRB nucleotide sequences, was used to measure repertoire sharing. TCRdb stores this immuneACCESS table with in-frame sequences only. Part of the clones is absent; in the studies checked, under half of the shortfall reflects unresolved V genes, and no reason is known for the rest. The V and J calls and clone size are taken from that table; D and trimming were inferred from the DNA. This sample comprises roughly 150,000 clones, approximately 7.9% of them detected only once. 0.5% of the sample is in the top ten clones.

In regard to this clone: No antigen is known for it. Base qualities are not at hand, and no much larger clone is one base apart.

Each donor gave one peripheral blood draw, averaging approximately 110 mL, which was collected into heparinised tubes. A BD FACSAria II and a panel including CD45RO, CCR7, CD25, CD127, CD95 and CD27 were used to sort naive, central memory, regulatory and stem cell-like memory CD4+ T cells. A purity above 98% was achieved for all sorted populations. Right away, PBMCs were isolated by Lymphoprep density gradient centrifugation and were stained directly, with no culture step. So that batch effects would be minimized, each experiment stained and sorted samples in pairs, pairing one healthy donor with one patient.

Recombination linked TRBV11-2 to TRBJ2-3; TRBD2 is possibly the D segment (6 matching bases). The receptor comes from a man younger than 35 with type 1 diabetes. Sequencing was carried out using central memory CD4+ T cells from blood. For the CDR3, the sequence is CASSLTLGGSASYF. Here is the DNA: TGTGCCAGCAGCTTGACCCTTGGGGGGAGTGCCTCGTATTTT. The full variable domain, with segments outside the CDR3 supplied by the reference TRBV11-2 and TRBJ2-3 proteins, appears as EAGVAQSPRYKIIEKRQSVAFWCNPISGHATLYWYQQILGQGPKLLIQFQNNGVVDDSQLPKDRFSAERLKGVDSTLKIQPAKLEDSAVYLCASSLTLGGSASYFGPGTRLTVL.